The rows below give T cell receptor beta chains drawn from one sample of a study of blood T cell repertoires in COVID-19. Repertoires were generated with immunoSEQ multiplex PCR, while TCRdb's copy carries only in-frame clones and drops some. The data hold roughly 100,000 clones, with 89% observed a single time. Sequenced: peripheral blood. Receptors were obtained from a woman older than 75 in a cohort sampled during active COVID-19. The CDR3 runs from the conserved cysteine through the conserved F or W. A D gene is named only where the DNA matches it firmly. Where a row states a size, it is once, few, many or the class of an expanded clone; other rows omit it.

clone_size	v_call	j_call	d_call	cdr3_nt	cdr3_aa
NA	TRBV12-5	TRBJ2-1	TRBD2	TGTGCTAGTGGTTTGGGACTAGCGGGTAATTTGGCCTACAATGAGCAGTTCTTC	CASGLGLAGNLAYNEQFF
NA	TRBV7-9	TRBJ1-1	TRBD1	TGTGCCAGCAGCTCGGGACAGGGACAAGCTTTCTTT	CASSSGQGQAFF
NA	TRBV18	TRBJ2-5	NA	TGTGCCAGCTCACCATTTCAGGGTGGGGTCCAAGAGACCCAGTACTTC	CASSPFQGGVQETQYF
NA	TRBV10-3	TRBJ1-1	NA	TGTGCCATCAGTGGGACAGAGGCCACTGAAGCTTTCTTT	CAISGTEATEAFF
NA	TRBV5-4	TRBJ1-2	NA	TGTGCCAGCAGCAGTTCATCTTCCGGGAGCTATGGCTACACCTTC	CASSSSSSGSYGYTF
NA	TRBV3-1/TRBV3-2	TRBJ1-2	NA	TGTGCCAGCAGCCAAGGCAGGGATGGCTATGGCTACACCTTC	CASSQGRDGYGYTF
NA	TRBV6-5	TRBJ2-3	TRBD1	TGTGCCAGCAGCCTCAGGACAGGGGGCACAGATACGCAGTATTTT	CASSLRTGGTDTQYF
NA	TRBV27	TRBJ2-1	TRBD2	TGTGCCAGCAGTTTGCGGGGGGGAAGCAATGAGCAGTTCTTC	CASSLRGGSNEQFF
NA	TRBV28	TRBJ1-2	TRBD1	TGTGCCAGCAGTTTATACAGACAGGGGGCGGCTGGGTGGGGCTACACCTTC	CASSLYRQGAAGWGYTF
NA	TRBV7-9	TRBJ2-7	NA	TGTGCCAGCAGCTTATCCACTGGGAGGGACACCTACGAGCAGTACTTC	CASSLSTGRDTYEQYF
NA	TRBV28	TRBJ2-7	TRBD1	TGTGCCAGCAGCCGACAGGGGGGGGAGCAGTACTTC	CASSRQGGEQYF
once	TRBV24-1	TRBJ2-1	NA	TGTGCCACCAGTGATTTAGACAGCAACTCCTACAATGAGCAGTTCTTC	CATSDLDSNSYNEQFF
NA	TRBV6-5	TRBJ2-1	TRBD2	TGTGCCAGCAGTCGAAGCGGGGAGCTCTACAATGAGCAGTTCTTC	CASSRSGELYNEQFF
once	TRBV28	TRBJ2-2	TRBD1	TGTGCCAGCCTTCCCCCGTGGGCAGGGGGCTTTAGGGAGAAGGACACCGGGGAGCTGTTTTTT	CASLPPWAGGFREKDTGELFF
once	TRBV5-1	TRBJ2-3	TRBD2	TGCGCCAGCAGCTTGGTATTAGGGGCTAGCGGGAAGGGTACGCAGTATTTT	CASSLVLGASGKGTQYF
NA	TRBV15	TRBJ2-1	TRBD1	TGTGCCACCAGCAGGGCCGGGACAGTCCGAAATATAGATCAGTTCTTC	CATSRAGTVRNIDQFF
few	TRBV4-1	TRBJ2-2	NA	TGCGCCAGCAGCCAAGAGAGCGACAGTACCGGGGAGCTGTTTTTT	CASSQESDSTGELFF
NA	TRBV19	TRBJ2-2	NA	TGTGCCATTAAGGACAGAGCGAACACCGGGGAGCTGTTTTTT	CAIKDRANTGELFF
NA	TRBV5-1	TRBJ2-2	NA	TGCGCCAGCAGTGACAGCACCGGGGAGCTGTTTTTT	CASSDSTGELFF
NA	TRBV14	TRBJ2-7	NA	TGTGCCAGCGGTTTGGGCGGGACCATGGGCGAGCAGTACTTC	CASGLGGTMGEQYF
NA	TRBV10-3	TRBJ2-1	TRBD2	TGTGCCATCAGTGAAGCGGGGGGGTCCTACAATGAGCAGTTCTTC	CAISEAGGSYNEQFF
NA	TRBV28	TRBJ2-6	NA	TGTGCCAGCACCATGGGAGGGGTAGGGGGCTCTGGGGCCAACGTCCTGACTTTC	CASTMGGVGGSGANVLTF
NA	TRBV4-2	TRBJ2-3	NA	TGTGCCAGCAGCGGCGGAGATACGCAGTATTTT	CASSGGDTQYF
once	TRBV7-6	TRBJ2-1	TRBD1	TGTGCCAGCAGCCGGGGGACAGGCTCCTACAATGAGCAGTTCTTC	CASSRGTGSYNEQFF
NA	TRBV28	TRBJ2-5	NA	TGTGCCAGCAGTTCTTCTTTTCCAGAGACCCAGTACTTC	CASSSSFPETQYF
NA	TRBV24-1	TRBJ2-7	NA	TGTGCCACCAGTGATACAGGCTCGGGTCATTACGAGCAGTACTTC	CATSDTGSGHYEQYF
NA	TRBV6-5	TRBJ1-1	NA	TGTGCCAGCAGGACTATTGAGAACACTGAAGCTTTCTTT	CASRTIENTEAFF
NA	TRBV3-1/TRBV3-2	TRBJ1-6	NA	TGTGCCAGCAGCCAAGATGGCGGGAGAGGGGTAAATTCACCCCTCCACTTT	CASSQDGGRGVNSPLHF
NA	TRBV9	TRBJ2-3	TRBD2	TGTGCCAGCAGCGTAGCCGTTGGGACTAGCGGGGGGGGCGATACGCAGTATTTT	CASSVAVGTSGGGDTQYF
once	TRBV7-6	TRBJ1-1	NA	TGTGCCAGCAGCTTAGGGGGGCCCGATTTGAACACTGAAGCTTTCTTT	CASSLGGPDLNTEAFF
once	TRBV19	TRBJ1-5	NA	TGTGCCAGTAGTATAGGAACAGTCCAGAATCAGCCCCAGCATTTT	CASSIGTVQNQPQHF
NA	TRBV6-2/TRBV6-3	TRBJ2-2	TRBD2	TGTGCCAGCAGCGACCCTAGGGCGGGGGGCACCGGGGAGCTGTTTTTT	CASSDPRAGGTGELFF
NA	TRBV27	TRBJ2-7	TRBD2	TGTGCCAGCAGGAAGGCTATCAGGGAGGGGCCTTACGAGCAGTACTTC	CASRKAIREGPYEQYF
NA	TRBV19	TRBJ2-2	TRBD1	TGTGCCAGTAGTATTAGGACAGGACTGGGGACCGGGGAGCTGTTTTTT	CASSIRTGLGTGELFF
NA	TRBV2	TRBJ2-3	NA	TGTGCCAGTGTCCGGGACTTCACAGATACGCAGTATTTT	CASVRDFTDTQYF
NA	TRBV7-3	TRBJ1-2	NA	TGTGCCAGCAGCCCCGGGACTTTCTATGGCTACACCTTC	CASSPGTFYGYTF
NA	TRBV14	TRBJ1-6	TRBD1	TGTGCCAGCAGCCGTGACAGGGGGTGGGCGCCCCTCCACTTT	CASSRDRGWAPLHF
NA	TRBV11-3	TRBJ1-1	NA	TGTGCCAGCAGCTTAGATGCAGTGAACACTGAAGCTTTCTTT	CASSLDAVNTEAFF
NA	TRBV7-9	TRBJ2-7	NA	TGTGCCAGCAGCCGACAGATCTACGAGCAGTACTTC	CASSRQIYEQYF
NA	TRBV3-1/TRBV3-2	TRBJ2-4	NA	TGTGCCAGCAGCCAAGAAGAGTTTTATCCGATCCTAGCCAAAAACATTCAGTACTTC	CASSQEEFYPILAKNIQYF
NA	TRBV2	TRBJ2-7	NA	TGTGCCAGCAGGGACAACTCCTACGAGCAGTACTTC	CASRDNSYEQYF
few	TRBV6-6	TRBJ1-4	NA	TGTGCCAGCAGTCGAACCCACCGGGGGGGCGTGAGGGAAAAACTGTTTTTT	CASSRTHRGGVREKLFF
NA	TRBV2	TRBJ2-1	NA	TGTGCCAGCATCCCCCACCCGGGGGGCCAATACAATGAGCAGTTCTTC	CASIPHPGGQYNEQFF
NA	TRBV19	TRBJ1-3	TRBD1	TGTGCCAGTAGTATTACGGGACAGGGGGGATCTGGAAACACCATATATTTT	CASSITGQGGSGNTIYF
NA	TRBV19	TRBJ1-5	TRBD1	TGTGCCAGTAGTATAAAGACAGGGGAGATTAATCAGCCCCAGCATTTT	CASSIKTGEINQPQHF
NA	TRBV4-1	TRBJ1-2	NA	TGCGCCAGCAGCCCCACAGTGGGTGGCTACACCTTC	CASSPTVGGYTF
NA	TRBV28	TRBJ2-7	TRBD1	TGTGCCAGCAGCCCCCCAACCGGGACAGGGACCTACGAGCAGTACTTC	CASSPPTGTGTYEQYF
NA	TRBV24-1	TRBJ2-5	NA	TGTGCCACCAGTGACCCACTGTTCGGGGTAGAGACCCAGTACTTC	CATSDPLFGVETQYF
NA	TRBV28	TRBJ2-7	TRBD1	TGTGCCAGTGGGACAGGGTCAGTCTACGAGCAGTACTTC	CASGTGSVYEQYF
NA	TRBV4-1	TRBJ2-7	TRBD2	TGCGCCAGCAGCCCCCCGCCGGGTCGCGGGGGGGCTCCCTACGAGCAGTACTTC	CASSPPPGRGGAPYEQYF
NA	TRBV15	TRBJ2-1	TRBD2	TGTGCCACCAGCAGAGATGGACTAGCGGGGTCTAGGTATGAGCAGTTCTTC	CATSRDGLAGSRYEQFF
NA	TRBV14	TRBJ2-1	NA	TGTGCCAGCGGGGGGGCCTATGAGCAGTTCTTC	CASGGAYEQFF